What follows is one TCR beta chain and its context. The sample originates from a study of OX40 agonist ivuxolimab in advanced cancers. V was trimmed by 0 bases and J by 5 bases, leaving 14 bases between them. This CDR3 contains 17 residues. The germline CDR1 and CDR2 sequences are MGHRA and YSYEKL. The method was immunoSEQ multiplex PCR; TCRdb's version includes in-frame clones alone and lacks a portion of them. This repertoire shows some 83,000 clones, roughly 86% found once; its top ten account for 6.5%. This specimen consisted of CD4+ or CD8+ T cells sorted from blood, obtained in a trial of the OX40 agonist ivuxolimab. This sequence originates from an adult with an advanced solid tumor such as melanoma, head and neck, liver or kidney cancer. The V gene is TRBV4-1, the J gene TRBJ1-6; D gene uncertain. CDR3 bases: TGCGCCAGCAGCCAAGAAGGGTGGGGTTACGATAATTCACCCCTCCACTTT. Protein: CASSQEGWGYDNSPLHF.